Here is one T cell receptor (beta chain) with its context. Its antigen remains unknown. This sample is part of a study of cytomegalovirus exposure and HLA in healthy donors. General study results and limits: For most TCR sequences rarity was the rule, although some public TCRs occurred in many donors. In a later analysis, the majority of CMV-associated beta chains seemingly showed HLA restriction.

The study ran its PCR with 60 Vbeta and 13 Jbeta primers. The protocol was immunoSEQ multiplex PCR, while the TCRdb copy is restricted to in-frame clones and leaves out a portion. The repertoire holds 200,000 or so clones, around four fifths seen once, with 6.5% in the top ten. The germline CDR1 and CDR2 sequences are SEHNR and FQNEAQ (reference sequence). V lost 5 bases, J lost 6 bases, and 6 bases stayed unmatched. The CDR3 has 15 amino acids. The receptor was derived from a woman in her fifties or sixties in good health and CMV-seropositive. The chain uses TRBV7-9 and TRBJ2-3; 12 positions match TRBD2. Sequenced input: PBMCs. The CDR3 region is CASSLLAGGDDTQYF. CDR3 nucleotides: TGTGCCAGCAGCCTTCTAGCGGGGGGGGACGATACGCAGTATTTT.